Listed here is a single T cell receptor (beta chain). Nested amplification of TCRalpha and TCRbeta cDNA involved two PCRs of around 16 and 10 cycles. Each CDR3 protein gets one entry in TCRdb, which reprocessed the 5' RACE reads and gives no DNA. The listing contains fewer than 350,000 distinct CDR3 sequences. These data originate in a study of monozygotic twins with inflammatory bowel disease. The germline gives CDR1 MDHEN, CDR2 SYDVKM. This CDR3 has 15 residues. V gene TRBV28 combines with J gene TRBJ2-5; with no DNA, the TCRdb D assignment of TRBD1 cannot be verified. The TCR originated in a human donor with ulcerative colitis or Crohn's disease, or a healthy co-twin of an affected twin (not recorded which). The sample taken for sequencing was blood. The CDR3 spells CASSIGGSYQETQYF.